This TCR beta chain was observed in a study of T cells in Graves' hyperthyroidism and ophthalmopathy. The CDR3 length is 14 residues. Per germline, CDR1 SNHLY and CDR2 FYNNEI. RNA transcripts yielded amplified TCR beta CDR3 regions. TCR CDR3 regions were first amplified by RT-PCR with HTBI primers. TCRdb reanalysed the multiplex PCR reads using MiXCR and keeps one entry per CDR3 protein. The sample lists fewer than 750,000 distinct CDR3 sequences, around 46% seen once, with approximately 8.4% in the top ten. Calling Graves' hyperthyroidism stable meant ophthalmopathy did not progress within 18 months. Clinicians diagnosed patients from clinical symptoms, serum thyroxine and TRAb, thyroid ultrasound and orbital computed tomography. This clonotype was detected a few times. The junction departs from germline at one end; a sequencing error may be responsible.

This chain uses TRBV2 with TRBJ2-5; 12 bases map to TRBD2. The specimen sequenced was peripheral blood or thyroid tissue (not recorded which). This TCR was sampled from a woman under 30 with Graves' hyperthyroidism. The CDR3 bases are TGTGCCAGCAGTGTGACTAGCGGGAGTGCCCCCGGGCTCTTC. Amino acids: CASSVTSGSAPGLF.